A selection of T cell receptor beta chains follows, all from one sample in a study of T cell responses to AZD1222 COVID-19 vaccine. Sequenced by immunoSEQ multiplex PCR; TCRdb stores in-frame clones only, minus some. This repertoire shows about 170,000 clones, over 75% found once; its top ten account for approximately 3%. Sequenced material: peripheral blood, taken on day 0 of AZD1222 vaccination. These receptors came from an adult in good health. Each CDR3 is given with its conserved first and last residue. D genes are given only for firm matches. The size entry is marked missing in some rows and otherwise reads once, few, many or a size class.

V	J	size	D	CDR3	DNA
TRBV27	TRBJ1-6	.	.	CASSFEGPGNSPLHF	TGTGCCAGCAGTTTTGAGGGACCGGGGAATTCACCCCTCCACTTT
TRBV7-6	TRBJ1-3	.	TRBD1	CASSLERPGQGARNTIYF	TGTGCCAGCAGCTTAGAGAGGCCGGGACAGGGGGCAAGAAACACCATATATTTT
TRBV27	TRBJ1-5	.	.	CASSPQVRGQPQHF	TGTGCCAGCAGTCCACAAGTTCGCGGTCAGCCCCAGCATTTT
TRBV9	TRBJ1-1	.	.	CASSVDGKNTEAFF	TGTGCCAGCAGCGTGGACGGGAAGAACACTGAAGCTTTCTTT
TRBV5-4	TRBJ1-2	.	.	CASSLRQGYYGYTF	TGTGCCAGCAGCTTGAGGCAGGGGTACTATGGCTACACCTTC
TRBV6-6	TRBJ1-1	once	TRBD1	CASSYDRTGGRVEAFF	TGTGCCAGCAGTTACGATAGGACAGGGGGTAGGGTTGAAGCTTTCTTT
TRBV6-6	TRBJ1-5	.	.	CASSGDQPQHF	TGTGCCAGCAGTGGAGATCAGCCCCAGCATTTT
TRBV5-1	TRBJ1-1	.	.	CASSFQGGKNTEAFF	TGCGCCAGCAGCTTCCAGGGCGGGAAGAACACTGAAGCTTTCTTT
TRBV5-1	TRBJ1-1	.	.	CASRTGGHTEAFF	TGCGCCAGCAGGACAGGAGGTCACACTGAAGCTTTCTTT
TRBV5-1	TRBJ2-3	.	TRBD1	CASSAGTGVDTQYF	TGCGCCAGCAGCGCAGGGACAGGGGTGGATACGCAGTATTTT
TRBV3-1/TRBV3-2	TRBJ2-5	.	.	CASSRFRDPLRQETQYF	TGTGCCAGCAGCCGGTTCCGGGACCCCCTGCGCCAAGAGACCCAGTACTTC
TRBV5-1	TRBJ2-1	.	TRBD2	CASSLTTSGGNNEQFF	TGCGCCAGCAGCTTGACTACTAGCGGGGGTAACAATGAGCAGTTCTTC
TRBV10-3	TRBJ2-5	.	.	CAISESPQETQYF	TGTGCCATCAGTGAGAGTCCTCAAGAGACCCAGTACTTC
TRBV11-3	TRBJ1-2	once	TRBD1	CASSLDPRDRGPRGYTF	TGTGCCAGCAGCTTAGACCCCCGGGACAGGGGGCCGAGAGGCTACACCTTC
TRBV11-1	TRBJ2-7	.	.	CASSLNHGGYEQYF	TGTGCCAGCAGCTTAAATCATGGCGGTTACGAGCAGTACTTC
TRBV10-3	TRBJ1-2	once	.	CAITPTEGYGYTF	TGTGCCATCACTCCGACAGAAGGCTATGGCTACACCTTC
TRBV21-1	TRBJ1-1	.	.	CASSVRGLNTEAFF	TGTGCCAGCAGCGTCAGGGGATTAAACACTGAAGCTTTCTTT
TRBV5-1	TRBJ2-3	.	.	CASSLENTQYF	TGCGCCAGCAGCTTGGAAAATACGCAGTATTTT
TRBV27	TRBJ1-3	once	.	CASSRAGGVGNTIYF	TGTGCCAGCAGCCGAGCAGGCGGGGTTGGGAACACCATATATTTT
TRBV6-6	TRBJ1-2	.	.	CASSLGTSNYGYTF	TGTGCCAGCAGTTTAGGGACGTCGAACTATGGCTACACCTTC
TRBV19	TRBJ1-6	once	TRBD1	CASSRDRDPSKGSPLHF	TGTGCCAGTAGTCGAGACAGGGATCCGAGTAAGGGTTCACCCCTCCACTTT
TRBV9	TRBJ2-2	.	.	CASSVGQSRTGELFF	TGTGCCAGCAGCGTTGGACAGAGCCGCACCGGGGAGCTGTTTTTT
TRBV7-3	TRBJ2-5	once	.	CASSLGGTQETQYF	TGTGCCAGCAGCTTAGGCGGAACGCAAGAGACCCAGTACTTC
TRBV7-2	TRBJ1-5	.	TRBD1	CASSPGDRVGNQPQHF	TGTGCCAGCAGCCCGGGGGACAGGGTGGGAAATCAGCCCCAGCATTTT
TRBV29-1	TRBJ1-2	.	.	CSVDPRGENIGYTF	TGCAGCGTTGACCCCAGGGGCGAGAACATTGGCTACACCTTC
TRBV19	TRBJ2-5	.	.	CASSRASTQETQYF	TGTGCCAGTAGTCGGGCCTCCACCCAAGAGACCCAGTACTTC
TRBV2	TRBJ2-2	.	.	CASSFPAGVTGELFF	TGTGCCAGCAGTTTCCCAGCAGGTGTGACCGGGGAGCTGTTTTTT
TRBV2	TRBJ1-2	.	.	CASPRTLQYGYTF	TGTGCCAGCCCCCGGACCCTCCAATATGGCTACACCTTC
TRBV6-2/TRBV6-3	TRBJ2-7	.	TRBD2	CASSYAGGPREQYF	TGTGCCAGCAGTTACGCGGGGGGGCCCCGCGAGCAGTACTTC
TRBV5-4	TRBJ1-1	.	.	CASSLDVRPNTEAFF	TGTGCCAGCAGCTTGGATGTCCGGCCCAACACTGAAGCTTTCTTT
TRBV3-1/TRBV3-2	TRBJ2-5	.	TRBD2	CASSHRTSGLGETQYF	TGTGCCAGCAGCCATAGGACTAGCGGGTTGGGGGAGACCCAGTACTTC
TRBV18	TRBJ1-1	.	.	CASSPVGSAMNTEAFF	TGTGCCAGCTCACCGGTCGGTTCAGCTATGAACACTGAAGCTTTCTTT
TRBV7-3	TRBJ2-2	.	TRBD1	CASRDRTNTGELFF	TGTGCCAGCAGGGACAGGACGAACACCGGGGAGCTGTTTTTT